The rows below give T cell receptor beta chains drawn from one sample of a study of response to subunit inactivated influenza vaccine. TCRdb reanalysed the RT-PCR reads using MiXCR and keeps one entry per CDR3 protein. The table has roughly 630,000 distinct CDR3 sequences, 14% seen once. The sequencing here drew on PBMCs from blood, taken around 15 days before vaccination. All receptors come from a man in his forties or fifties who received an inactivated influenza vaccine. Both conserved end residues are part of each CDR3. A D gene is named only where the DNA matches it firmly. Size tells how often a clone was seen (once, few, many) or the class of an expanded clone, and some rows leave it out.

V	J	size	D	CDR3	DNA
TRBV6-2/TRBV6-3	TRBJ2-1	few	.	CASSGFYNSYNEQFF	TGTGCCAGCTCGGGCTTCTATAACTCCTACAATGAGCAGTTCTTC
TRBV7-6	TRBJ2-5	.	.	CASSLQARGETQYF	TGTGCCAGCAGCCTACAGGCGAGGGGTGAGACCCAGTACTTC
TRBV6-5	TRBJ1-2	many	.	CASSYSNLVGYTF	TGTGCCAGCAGTTACTCGAACCTGGTTGGCTACACCTTC
TRBV3-1	TRBJ2-5	few	.	CASSRLDEETQYF	TGTGCCAGCAGTCGACTCGATGAAGAGACCCAGTACTTC
TRBV18	TRBJ2-4	.	.	CASSPGPQHIQYF	TGTGCCAGCTCACCCGGCCCCCAGCACATTCAGTACTTC
TRBV9	TRBJ2-3	few	.	CASSERTIHTQYF	TGTGCCAGCAGCGAGCGGACTATCCATACGCAGTATTTT
TRBV3-1	TRBJ1-2	.	TRBD1	CASSQEPTGENYGYTF	TGTGCCAGCAGCCAAGAGCCGACAGGGGAGAACTATGGCTACACCTTC
TRBV4-2	TRBJ1-4	.	TRBD1	CASSQFDRAFNEKLFF	TGTGCCAGCAGCCAATTCGACAGGGCCTTTAATGAAAAACTGTTTTTT
TRBV7-9	TRBJ1-5	.	TRBD1	CASSITGDQPQHF	TGTGCCAGCAGCATCACAGGGGATCAGCCCCAGCATTTT
TRBV10-3	TRBJ2-3	.	TRBD1	CAISEGQGTDTQYF	TGTGCCATCAGTGAGGGACAGGGAACAGATACGCAGTATTTT
TRBV7-7	TRBJ2-2	many	.	CASRSGPTGELFF	TGTGCCAGCAGGTCGGGACCTACCGGGGAGCTGTTTTTT
TRBV5-5	TRBJ1-5	few	TRBD1	CASSLRGTGGNQPQHF	TGTGCCAGCAGCTTACGCGGGACAGGGGGTAATCAGCCCCAGCATTTT
TRBV29-1	TRBJ2-1	many	.	CSVGGGYPYNEQFF	TGCAGCGTTGGAGGAGGCTACCCCTACAATGAGCAGTTCTTC
TRBV29-1	TRBJ2-5	few	TRBD1	CSTADRGQETQYF	TGCAGCACCGCCGACAGGGGGCAAGAGACCCAGTACTTC
TRBV6-1	TRBJ2-1	.	.	CASSEGRFLEIF	TGTGCCAGCAGTGAGGGACGGTTTCTCGAGATCTTC
TRBV6-5	TRBJ2-3	.	.	CASSLRQESLRDTQYF	TGTGCCAGCAGCTTAAGACAGGAGTCCCTTCGAGATACGCAGTATTTT
TRBV2	TRBJ1-1	.	.	CASSALRDTEAFF	TGTGCCAGCAGTGCCCTTAGGGACACTGAAGCTTTCTTT
TRBV29-1	TRBJ2-7	few	.	CSVEDMGSPYEQYF	TGCAGCGTTGAAGATATGGGCTCCCCCTACGAGCAGTACTTC
TRBV7-2	TRBJ1-2	.	.	CASSLDDGWMGYGYTF	TGTGCCAGCAGCTTAGACGACGGGTGGATGGGTTATGGCTACACCTTC
TRBV4-1	TRBJ1-5	few	.	CASSQGRASNQPQHF	TGCGCCAGCAGCCAAGGCAGGGCCAGCAATCAGCCCCAGCATTTT
TRBV15	TRBJ2-3	.	.	CATSPGESTDTQYF	TGTGCCACCAGCCCGGGGGAGAGCACAGATACGCAGTATTTT
TRBV10-3	TRBJ2-7	few	.	CAISVPLSGGNLAYEQYF	TGTGCCATCAGTGTCCCGCTGAGTGGCGGAAACCTCGCCTACGAGCAGTACTTC
TRBV14	TRBJ2-1	many	TRBD1	CASSRLEGQEQFF	TGTGCCAGCAGCCGCCTAGAGGGACAGGAGCAGTTCTTC
TRBV7-2	TRBJ2-3	once	TRBD2	CASSLVVSAGGTDTQYF	TGTGCCAGCAGCTTAGTAGTGTCGGCGGGGGGCACAGATACGCAGTATTTT
TRBV5-1	TRBJ2-2	.	.	CASSLEAGGLTGELFF	TGCGCCAGCAGCTTGGAGGCAGGGGGGCTTACCGGGGAGCTGTTTTTT
TRBV4-3	TRBJ2-7	many	TRBD2	CASSQDVAGGISYEQYF	TGCGCCAGCAGCCAAGATGTAGCGGGAGGGATCTCCTACGAGCAGTACTTC
TRBV6-1	TRBJ2-7	.	.	CASRRTGTQGEQYF	TGTGCCAGCAGGCGAACAGGCACCCAAGGGGAGCAGTACTTC
TRBV19	TRBJ2-1	.	TRBD1	CASSSTTGVAYNEQFF	TGTGCCAGTAGTTCTACGACAGGGGTGGCCTACAATGAGCAGTTCTTC
TRBV6-2/TRBV6-3	TRBJ2-7	many	.	CASSWDRGLGSAYEQYF	TGTGCCAGCAGTTGGGATAGGGGGCTCGGGAGCGCCTACGAGCAGTACTTC
TRBV7-9	TRBJ1-3	many	.	CASSLPGYSGNTIYF	TGTGCCAGCAGCTTACCAGGGTACTCTGGAAACACCATATATTTT
TRBV7-6	TRBJ2-1	few	TRBD2	CASSFVLAGAAEQFF	TGTGCCAGCAGCTTTGTCCTAGCGGGAGCGGCTGAGCAGTTCTTC
TRBV5-1	TRBJ2-5	many	.	CASSSTSLQETQYF	TGCGCCAGCAGCTCCACTTCCTTACAAGAGACCCAGTACTTC
TRBV24-1	TRBJ2-3	few	TRBD2	CATSLAGSSTDTQYF	TGTGCCACCAGTTTAGCGGGATCTAGCACAGATACGCAGTATTTT
TRBV6-1	TRBJ2-1	many	TRBD2	CASSAGTSGRAMGNEQFF	TGTGCCAGCAGTGCCGGGACTAGCGGGAGGGCCATGGGAAATGAGCAGTTCTTC
TRBV2	TRBJ2-5	many	.	CASSAGETQYF	TGTGCCAGCAGTGCGGGGGAGACCCAGTACTTC
TRBV2	TRBJ2-2	.	.	CASRSTGLGGELFF	TGTGCCAGCAGATCGACAGGTTTGGGCGGGGAGCTGTTTTTT
TRBV9	TRBJ1-1	few	.	CASSVFSQGNTEAFF	TGTGCCAGCAGCGTCTTTAGCCAGGGGAACACTGAAGCTTTCTTT
TRBV28	TRBJ2-1	.	TRBD2	CASSRISGVDYNEHFF	TGTGCCAGCAGCCGGATTAGCGGGGTGGACTACAATGAGCATTTCTTC
TRBV19	TRBJ1-4	few	.	CASSNGNEKLFF	TGTGCCAGTAGTAATGGGAATGAAAAACTGTTTTTT
TRBV28	TRBJ1-5	.	.	CASSFTGRMGNQPQHF	TGTGCCAGCAGTTTCACAGGCAGAATGGGCAATCAGCCCCAGCATTTT
TRBV27	TRBJ2-1	.	.	CASGPEASYNEQFF	TGTGCCAGCGGACCCGAGGCCTCCTACAATGAGCAGTTCTTC
TRBV15	TRBJ1-2	few	.	CATSAQGYGYTF	TGTGCCACCAGCGCCCAAGGGTATGGCTACACCTTC
TRBV7-9	TRBJ1-2	.	TRBD1	CAIGTENYGYTF	TGTGCCATTGGGACAGAAAACTATGGCTACACCTTC
TRBV4-1	TRBJ2-2	few	.	CASSQVNSPHHKSRYNTGELFF	TGCGCCAGCAGCCAAGTAAATAGTCCCCACCATAAGTCCCGGTATAACACCGGGGAGCTGTTTTTT
TRBV10-3	TRBJ2-5	few	TRBD1	CATLGQGGRTQYF	TGTGCCACCTTGGGACAGGGCGGAAGGACCCAGTACTTC
TRBV2	TRBJ2-7	.	TRBD2	CASSANGGEQYF	TGTGCCAGCAGTGCCAACGGGGGGGAGCAGTACTTC
TRBV5-1	TRBJ2-5	few	.	CASQRKTGTDLAAQYF	TGCGCCAGCCAAAGGAAAACCGGGACCGACCTGGCGGCCCAGTACTTC
TRBV4-2	TRBJ1-1	many	.	CASSQDFLAVNTEAFF	TGTGCCAGCAGCCAAGATTTTCTCGCAGTTAACACTGAAGCTTTCTTT
TRBV5-1	TRBJ2-5	many	TRBD2	CASSAGLAEETQYF	TGCGCCAGCAGCGCCGGACTAGCCGAAGAGACCCAGTACTTC
TRBV5-1	TRBJ2-5	few	TRBD2	CASSPESSGAKTQYF	TGCGCCAGCAGCCCAGAAAGTAGCGGGGCGAAGACCCAGTACTTC
TRBV6-1	TRBJ1-2	many	.	CAVGDFQRTGYTF	TGTGCCGTTGGGGACTTTCAAAGGACTGGCTACACCTTC
TRBV11-1	TRBJ2-1	.	.	CASSTGTAGEQFF	TGTGCCAGCAGCACCGGGACTGCGGGTGAGCAGTTCTTC
TRBV12-3/TRBV12-4	TRBJ2-7	few	TRBD1	CASSAGTGTEQYF	TGTGCCAGCAGTGCCGGGACAGGGACCGAGCAGTACTTC
TRBV6-1	TRBJ2-2	.	TRBD1	CASTGQGNTGELFF	TGTGCCAGCACCGGACAGGGGAACACCGGGGAGCTGTTTTTT
TRBV15	TRBJ2-7	.	.	CATSRDLAIPTYEQYF	TGTGCCACCAGCAGAGATCTGGCCATCCCAACCTACGAGCAGTACTTC
TRBV6-1	TRBJ1-1	.	.	CASSAWNTEAFF	TGTGCCAGCAGTGCCTGGAACACTGAAGCTTTCTTT
TRBV28	TRBJ1-1	few	.	CASSSPKAMNTEAFF	TGTGCCAGCAGTTCCCCCAAGGCGATGAACACTGAAGCTTTCTTT
TRBV7-2	TRBJ2-3	.	.	CASSAAGSLDTQYF	TGTGCCAGCAGCGCCGCGGGCTCTCTAGATACGCAGTATTTT
TRBV5-1	TRBJ2-7	few	.	CASSFGGEEQYF	TGCGCCAGCAGTTTCGGGGGAGAGGAGCAGTACTTC